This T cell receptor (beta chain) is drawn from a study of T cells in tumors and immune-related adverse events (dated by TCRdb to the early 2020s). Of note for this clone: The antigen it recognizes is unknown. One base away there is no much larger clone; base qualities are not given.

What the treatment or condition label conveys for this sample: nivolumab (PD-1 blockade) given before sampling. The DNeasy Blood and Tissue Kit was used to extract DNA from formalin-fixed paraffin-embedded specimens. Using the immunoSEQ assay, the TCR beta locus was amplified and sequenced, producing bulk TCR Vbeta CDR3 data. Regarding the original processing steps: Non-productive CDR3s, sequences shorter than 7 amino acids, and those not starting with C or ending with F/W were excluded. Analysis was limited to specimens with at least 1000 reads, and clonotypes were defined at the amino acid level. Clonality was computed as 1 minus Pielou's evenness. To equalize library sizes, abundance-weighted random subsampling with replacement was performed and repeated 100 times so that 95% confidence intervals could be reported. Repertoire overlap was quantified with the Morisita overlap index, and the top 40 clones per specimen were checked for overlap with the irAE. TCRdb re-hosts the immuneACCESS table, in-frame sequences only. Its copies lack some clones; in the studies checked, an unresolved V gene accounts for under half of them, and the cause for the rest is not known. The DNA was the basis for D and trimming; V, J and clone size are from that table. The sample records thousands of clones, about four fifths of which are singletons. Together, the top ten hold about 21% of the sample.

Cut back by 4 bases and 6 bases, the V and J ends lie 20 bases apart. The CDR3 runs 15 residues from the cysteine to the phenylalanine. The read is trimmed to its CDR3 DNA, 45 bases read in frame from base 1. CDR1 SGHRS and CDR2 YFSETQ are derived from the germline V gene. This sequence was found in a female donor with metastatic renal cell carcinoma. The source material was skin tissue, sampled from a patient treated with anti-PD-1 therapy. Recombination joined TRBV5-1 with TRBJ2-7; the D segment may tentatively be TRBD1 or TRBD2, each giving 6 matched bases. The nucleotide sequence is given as TGCGCCAGCAGCAGGGAGGTACAGGGACGCGGCGAGCAGTACTTC. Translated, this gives CASSREVQGRGEQYF.